This entry lists 21 T cell receptor beta chains sequenced from one sample in a study of control samples from healthy donors and cancer patients. The data were produced by immunoSEQ multiplex PCR, yet TCRdb's version contains in-frame clones alone and is incomplete. In the table there are about 42,000 clones, less than 85% of which are singletons. What was sequenced was blood. The receptors shown here come from a man between 60 and 70 years old in good health.

J is TRBJ1-3 and V is TRBV28; D is ambiguous. The CDR3 sequence is 13 residues long. V was clipped by 5 bases and J by 1 base, with 6 bases between them. Germline CDR1 is MDHEN and CDR2 is SYDVKM. DNA of the CDR3: TGTGCCAGCAGTAAACAATCTGGAAACACCATATATTTT. It translates to CASSKQSGNTIYF.

This chain joins TRBV9 and TRBJ2-3; D uncertain. The CDR3 runs 14 residues. Trimming stripped 0 bases from V and 1 base from J, with 6 bases between. The germline gives CDR1 SGDLS, CDR2 YYNGEE. CDR3 nucleotides: TGTGCCAGCAGCGTAGTCCAGGGCACAGATACGCAGTATTTT. Translating it yields CASSVVQGTDTQYF.

The V and J genes are TRBV5-1 and TRBJ2-7; a weak D match, TRBD2 (5 bases). The CDR3 runs to 14 residues. CDR1 and CDR2 (germline): SGHRS, YFSETQ. V gave up 2 bases and J gave up 6 bases, with 15 bases separating them. CDR3 amino acids: CASSLEGLPSEQYF. CDR3 nucleotide sequence: TGCGCCAGCAGCTTAGAAGGACTGCCAAGCGAGCAGTACTTC.

This clone was seen once. This chain links TRBV19 with TRBJ1-2; D gene unclear. Germline V gene data show CDR1 as LNHDA and CDR2 as SQIVND (reference sequence). CDR3 length: 14 residues. V was pared by 3 bases and J by 4 bases, with 12 bases between. For the CDR3, the DNA is TGTGCCAGTAGTATTCTCGGCGGCTCCTATGGCTACACCTTC. This encodes CASSILGGSYGYTF.

This chain links TRBV10-1 with TRBJ2-1; D gene uncertain. Trimming stripped 4 bases from V and 0 bases from J, with 10 bases between. The CDR3 consists of 15 residues. The V gene's germline CDR1 is WNHNN and CDR2 SYGVQD (reference sequence). The CDR3, as DNA: TGCGCCAGCAGTGCCGTCAAGGGCTCCTACAATGAGCAGTTCTTC. As protein: CASSAVKGSYNEQFF.

The chain is built from TRBV21-1 and TRBJ2-3; TRBD2 reflects the table's D call only, with no check against the DNA. TRBV21-1 is deemed a pseudogene. The CDR3 is made up of 16 amino acids. The CDR3 sequence is CASSGRFERCTDTQYF. In DNA form, the CDR3 reads TGTGCCAGCAGCGGACGTTTCGAGCGGTGCACAGATACGCAGTATTTT.

This chain uses TRBV20-1 with TRBJ2-5; D remains unclear. Trimming removed 3 bases from V and 4 bases from J, with 6 bases in between. From germline, CDR1 is DFQATT and CDR2 SNEGSKA (reference sequence). The CDR3 sequence is 11 residues long. The CDR3 reads CSASKRETQYF. The CDR3 nucleotides read TGCAGTGCTAGTAAGAGAGAGACCCAGTACTTC.

The gene calls are TRBV3-1 (or the pseudogene TRBV3-2) and TRBJ2-6, with TRBD1 identical over 7 bases. Germline trimming cut 2 bases from V and 2 bases from J; bases unmatched to any gene: 3. Germline lookup yields CDR1 LGHDT and CDR2 YNNKEL (reference sequence). CDR3 length: 16 amino acids. In DNA, the CDR3 is TGTGCCAGCAGCCAACTTAGGGGGCCTGGGGCCAACGTCCTGACTTTC. Protein product: CASSQLRGPGANVLTF.

The chain is built from TRBV6-5 and TRBJ1-3; 7 positions agree with TRBD1. Germline CDR1 MNHEY, CDR2 SVGAGI. With V trimmed by 6 bases and J by 4 bases, 6 bases remained unmatched. CDR3 length: 14 residues. CDR3 nucleotide sequence: TGTGCCAGCAGGGGCACAGGGGTCGGAAACACCATATATTTT. It translates to CASRGTGVGNTIYF.

CDR3 nucleotide sequence: TGTGCCAGCAGTTTCGGACAGGCTAACTATGGCTACACCTTC. It codes for CASSFGQANYGYTF. This sequence joins TRBV28 and TRBJ1-2; TRBD1 aligns across 7 bases. The CDR3 runs to 14 residues. Germline CDR1 and CDR2: MDHEN and SYDVKM. V dropped 3 bases and J dropped 0; count of bases not matched to a gene: 1.

This sequence joins TRBV11-2 and TRBJ2-6; the match to TRBD1 covers 9 bases. The J segment lost 4 bases and the V segment lost 6 bases, leaving 7 bases of the junction unmatched. The germline gives CDR1 SGHAT, CDR2 FQNNGV. CDR3 length: 16 residues. The CDR3 reads CASRGQGERGANVLTF. For the CDR3, the DNA is TGTGCCAGCAGGGGACAGGGAGAGAGAGGGGCCAACGTCCTGACTTTC.

V and J are TRBV18 and TRBJ1-1; D is unclear. The CDR3 is 15 residues long. Germline CDR1 reads KGHSH; CDR2 reads LQKENI. Trimming cost V 5 bases and J 1 base, with 14 bases left between them. Here the CDR3 reads CASSADLGPNTEAFF. The CDR3 coding sequence is TGTGCCAGCTCAGCCGACTTAGGACCGAACACTGAAGCTTTCTTT.

The V and J genes are TRBV2 and TRBJ2-3; 12 bases align to TRBD2. The CDR3 consists of 17 residues. The junction had 11 bases not matched to a gene; V was cut back by 4 bases and J by 6 bases. Germline V lookup: CDR1 SNHLY, CDR2 FYNNEI. The CDR3 sequence is CASSATLAGGPGDTQYF. For the CDR3, the DNA is TGTGCCAGCAGTGCTACCCTAGCGGGAGGGCCTGGTGATACGCAGTATTTT.

The chain links TRBV29-1 to TRBJ2-6; D ambiguous. Trimming stripped 4 bases from V and 0 bases from J, with 7 bases between. This CDR3 has 14 amino acids. Looked up from germline, CDR1 is SQVTM and CDR2 is ANQGSEA. CDR3 bases: TGCAGCGTTGTGCACCCCTCTGGGGCCAACGTCCTGACTTTC. Protein: CSVVHPSGANVLTF.

The rearrangement joins TRBV3-1 (or the pseudogene TRBV3-2) to TRBJ2-6; 7 nucleotides align to TRBD1. From germline, CDR1 is LGHDT and CDR2 YNNKEL (reference sequence). The CDR3 consists of 17 residues. Losses at the gene ends were 3 bases for V and 2 bases for J; bases not matched to a gene: 7. DNA for the CDR3: TGTGCCAGCAGCCAGGCCCACAGGGGTGCTGGGGCCAACGTCCTGACTTTC. Translation gives CASSQAHRGAGANVLTF.

The V call is TRBV28, the J call TRBJ1-4, with TRBD1 identical over 7 bases. V shed 5 bases and J 8 bases; nucleotides not matched to a gene: 11. CDR1 is MDHEN, CDR2 SYDVKM, per germline. This CDR3 region has 15 residues. CDR3 protein: CASSLTTGVREKLFF. CDR3 coding DNA: TGTGCCAGCAGTCTGACTACAGGGGTGAGGGAAAAACTGTTTTTT.

This clone was observed a single time. V gene TRBV19 combines with J gene TRBJ1-2; 10 bases line up with TRBD1. Unmatched junction bases numbered 12, after V lost 5 bases and J lost 6 bases. The germline V gene encodes CDR1 LNHDA and CDR2 SQIVND (reference sequence). The CDR3 runs to 16 residues. The CDR3 loop is CASSGGLGQGSDGYTF. The CDR3, as DNA: TGTGCCAGTAGTGGGGGTTTGGGACAGGGGTCCGATGGCTACACCTTC.

A few counts support this clone. V and J are TRBV4-3 and TRBJ1-2; 8 bases are a match to TRBD1. The CDR3 consists of 14 residues. The V segment lost 4 bases and the J segment 8 bases; nucleotides outside the gene matches: 9. The germline gives CDR1 LGHNA, CDR2 YSLEER. CDR3 sequence (DNA): TGCGCCAGCAGCCCGGGACAGGCCCGGTGGGGCTACACCTTC. Amino acids: CASSPGQARWGYTF.

This sequence joins TRBV2 and TRBJ1-6; D remains unclear. CDR1 and CDR2 (germline): SNHLY, FYNNEI. V was cut by 0 bases and J by 10 bases, with 10 bases left in between. The CDR3 loop spans 14 amino acids. DNA of the CDR3: TGTGCCAGCAGTGAAGCGCTTATGGTGTCACCCCTCCACTTT. It codes for CASSEALMVSPLHF.

The gene calls are TRBV4-1 and TRBJ2-3, with D hard to call. This CDR3 has 13 residues. The V end lost 0 bases, the J end lost 7 bases, and 8 bases lay between the germline ends. Germline CDR1 MGHRA, CDR2 YSYEKL. In DNA form, the CDR3 reads TGCGCCAGCAGCCAAGAAAGGGAAAATACGCAGTATTTT. It codes for CASSQERENTQYF.

The J gene is TRBJ1-6, the V gene TRBV6-5; 7 bases are shared with TRBD1. Germline V CDR1 and CDR2: MNHEY, SVGAGI. The trim removed 11 bases at V and 12 bases at J, leaving 16 bases unmatched. The CDR3 extends over 14 amino acids. The CDR3 spells CAGNTGDPVRPLHF. Here the CDR3 DNA reads TGTGCCGGGAATACAGGGGACCCCGTACGACCCCTCCACTTT.